This TCR beta chain originates from a study of vaccination and CD4 T cells after COVID-19. Overall study: Each of the control cultures got a CEFX pool, an HIV-1 Nef pool, or no peptide.

The treatment here: roughly 11-day PBMC culture with coronavirus spike peptide pools or control peptides (ViraFEST assay). Each well received some 2.1 million PBMCs, cultured with approximately 9 IU/ml IL-2 and 10 ug/ml peptide pools. A few counts support this clonotype. Its cognate antigen is unknown. Germline V gene data show CDR1 as MNHNS and CDR2 as SASEGT. The ends were cut back, 6 bases at V and 0 bases at J, with 8 bases in the middle. The CDR3 covers 13 residues. The Oncomine TCR Beta short-read assay generated sequence data from the DNA of cultured CD4+ T cells. Genomic DNA extraction was carried out from cultured CD4+ T cells. TCRdb analysed the PCR reads with MiXCR anew, one entry per CDR3 protein. There are about 14,000 distinct CDR3 sequences in the sample; approximately 50% occur only once, and over 15% lies in the top ten.

V is TRBV6-1 and J is TRBJ1-1; unclear D gene. Input material: CD4+ T cells from blood, cultured in vitro. The origin of this receptor is a human donor who had recovered from COVID-19. Here the CDR3 DNA reads TGTGCCAGCAGGGGAAGGATGAACACTGAAGCTTTCTTT. Residues: CASRGRMNTEAFF.